This record looks at one T cell receptor beta chain sequence and its context. The data were produced by immunoSEQ multiplex PCR, yet TCRdb's version contains in-frame clones alone and is incomplete. Counted here are approximately 150,000 clones, roughly 80% occurring once; the ten biggest clones make up 17%. This entry is derived from a study of blood T cell repertoires in COVID-19. Whole-study context: Acute-phase and convalescent COVID-19 samples originated in the United States, Italy and Spain.

CDR1 is MNHEY, CDR2 SMNVEV, per germline (reference sequence). With 4 bases clipped from V and 2 bases from J, the junction kept 7 bases outside the gene matches. CDR3 size: 15 residues. The chain carries TRBV27 and TRBJ1-2; the match to TRBD1 covers 7 bases. The receptor's source is a woman aged 80 or over with acute or convalescent COVID-19. Input material: peripheral blood. The CDR3: CASSSIKGANYGYTF. CDR3 DNA sequence: TGTGCCAGCAGTTCAATCAAGGGGGCAAACTATGGCTACACCTTC.